A single sample gave rise to the 10 T cell receptor beta chains below, sequenced in a study of blood T cell repertoires in COVID-19. Some clones are missing from TCRdb's copy, which holds only in-frame ones; the method was immunoSEQ multiplex PCR. The sample holds some 11,000 clones, 75% to 85% seen once. Sequenced input: peripheral blood. The receptors derive from a woman aged 55-70 years with acute or convalescent COVID-19.

This clone was seen a single time. CDR3 protein: CASRLRDSDYGYTF. The CDR3 DNA sequence: TGTGCCAGCAGGCTCCGGGACAGTGATTATGGCTACACCTTC. The chain employs TRBV9 and TRBJ1-2, with 7 positions matching TRBD1. J lost 5 bases, V lost 5 bases, and 9 bases had no gene match. CDR3 size: 14 residues. Per the germline V gene, CDR1 is SGDLS and CDR2 is YYNGEE.

This chain joins TRBV23-1 and TRBJ2-3; the D gene is possibly TRBD1 (6 bases). TRBV23-1 counts as an open reading frame of uncertain function. Trimming pared 0 bases from V and 0 bases from J, leaving 13 bases between. The CDR3 contains 17 residues. Here the CDR3 reads CASSQSGGGTSTDTQYF. The CDR3, as DNA: TGCGCCAGCAGTCAATCCGGTGGGGGCACTAGCACAGATACGCAGTATTTT.

This clone was seen only once. The chain has TRBV30 and TRBJ1-1; D is unresolved. From germline, CDR1 is GTSNPN and CDR2 SVGIG (reference sequence). The V and J ends lost 3 bases and 11 bases respectively, with 16 bases between them. This CDR3 comprises 12 residues. CDR3 residues: CAWRAPAASAFF. DNA for the CDR3: TGTGCCTGGAGGGCTCCGGCGGCGAGCGCTTTCTTT. Full variable domain (outside the CDR3, taken from reference TRBV30 and TRBJ1-1): SQTIHQWPATLVQPVGSPLSLECTVEGTSNPNLYWYRQAAGRGLQLLFYSVGIGQISSEVPQNLSASRPQDRQFILSSKKLLLSDSGFYLCAWRAPAASAFFGQGTRLTVV.

The V call is TRBV2, the J call TRBJ1-1; the D is unclear. This CDR3 is built from 14 residues. In germline, CDR1 is SNHLY, CDR2 FYNNEI. V was pared by 2 bases and J by 7 bases, with 14 bases between. The CDR3, as DNA: TGTGCCAGCAGTGAACGGGAACGAGCAATTGAAGCTTTCTTT. Translating gives CASSERERAIEAFF. Full variable domain (rest looked up from reference TRBV2 and TRBJ1-1): EPEVTQTPSHQVTQMGQEVILRCVPISNHLYFYWYRQILGQKVEFLVSFYNNEISEKSEIFDDQFSVERPDGSNFTLKIRSTKLEDSAMYFCASSERERAIEAFFGQGTRLTVV.

The J gene is TRBJ1-2, the V gene TRBV2; D is uncertain. The V gene's germline CDR1 is SNHLY and CDR2 FYNNEI. The CDR3 has 12 residues. The germline V and J ends were trimmed by 11 bases and 5 bases, with 15 bases remaining between them. Here the CDR3 reads CAPTDGGYGYTF. For the CDR3, the DNA is TGTGCCCCGACCGACGGCGGGTATGGCTACACCTTC.

The J gene is TRBJ2-1, the V gene TRBV3-1 (or the pseudogene TRBV3-2), with 9 bases matching TRBD1. The trim removed 8 bases at V and 5 bases at J, leaving 10 bases unmatched. The V gene's germline CDR1 is LGHDT and CDR2 YNNKEL (reference sequence). This CDR3 is 15 amino acids long. Here the CDR3 reads CASGYGTGLDNEQFF. The CDR3 DNA reads as TGTGCCAGCGGCTACGGGACAGGGTTGGACAATGAGCAGTTCTTC.

The rearrangement links TRBV4-2 to TRBJ2-7; TRBD1 matches at 7 bases. V shed 3 bases, J shed 0 bases, and the junction held 2 bases outside the gene matches. The CDR3 runs 14 residues. Germline CDR1 reads LGHNA; CDR2 reads YNFKEQ. The CDR3 DNA is TGTGCCAGCAGCCATGGGGACAGCTCCTACGAGCAGTACTTC. It is translated as CASSHGDSSYEQYF.

V usage is TRBV19 and J usage is TRBJ1-5, with D possibly being TRBD1 (6 bases). The V end was cut by 5 bases, the J end by 1 base, with 18 bases between. The CDR3 consists of 17 residues. Germline V gene data show CDR1 as LNHDA and CDR2 as SQIVND (reference sequence). The CDR3 loop is CASSPSWGRLSNQPQHF. The CDR3 coding sequence is TGTGCCAGTAGTCCCTCTTGGGGGCGGTTGAGCAATCAGCCCCAGCATTTT.

The chain carries TRBV20-1 and TRBJ2-1; D is uncertain. The CDR3 totals 14 residues. Per the germline V gene, CDR1 is DFQATT and CDR2 is SNEGSKA (reference sequence). Trimming left V 3 bases short and J 3 bases short, with 12 bases between. CDR3 DNA sequence: TGCAGTGCTAGTCACGGGTACGACTACAATGAGCAGTTCTTC. Protein product: CSASHGYDYNEQFF.

The chain employs TRBV2 and TRBJ1-6; D possibly corresponds to TRBD1 (5 bases). Germline loops: CDR1 SNHLY, CDR2 FYNNEI. This CDR3 region has 14 residues. V lost 6 bases, J lost 11 bases, and 17 bases lay in between. CDR3 amino acids: CASRTGQGGTPLHF. The DNA of the CDR3 is TGTGCCAGCAGGACCGGTCAGGGTGGGACACCCCTCCACTTT.